This T cell receptor beta chain was profiled in a study of T cell changes during pregnancy in multiple sclerosis. Sequencing used immunoSEQ multiplex PCR; TCRdb keeps in-frame clones, though not all of them. The sample yields tens of thousands of clones, less than 90% seen once. Per germline, CDR1 SQVTM and CDR2 ANQGSEA. The V end was cut by 5 bases, the J end by 5 bases, with 6 bases between. CDR3 size: 11 residues. The chain couples TRBV29-1 to TRBJ2-2; a possible D gene is TRBD2 (5 bases). This TCR was sampled from a female donor with multiple sclerosis, enrolled in a pregnancy study. Specimen: peripheral blood, collected before pregnancy. In nucleotides, the CDR3 is TGCAGCGTTCGGGATACCGGGGAGCTGTTTTTT. As protein: CSVRDTGELFF.